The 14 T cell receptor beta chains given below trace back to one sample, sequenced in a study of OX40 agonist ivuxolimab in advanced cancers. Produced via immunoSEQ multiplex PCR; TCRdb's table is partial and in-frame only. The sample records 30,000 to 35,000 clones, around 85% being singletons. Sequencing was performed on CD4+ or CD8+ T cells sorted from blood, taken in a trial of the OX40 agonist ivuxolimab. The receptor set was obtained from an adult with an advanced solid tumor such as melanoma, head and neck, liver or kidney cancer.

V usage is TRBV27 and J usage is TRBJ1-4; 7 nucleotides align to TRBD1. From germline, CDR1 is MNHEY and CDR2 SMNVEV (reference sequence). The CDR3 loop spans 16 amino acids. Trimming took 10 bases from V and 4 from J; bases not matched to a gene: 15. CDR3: CAITGQSTVFNEKLFF. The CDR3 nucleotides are TGTGCCATCACGGGACAGTCCACCGTTTTTAATGAAAAACTGTTTTTT.

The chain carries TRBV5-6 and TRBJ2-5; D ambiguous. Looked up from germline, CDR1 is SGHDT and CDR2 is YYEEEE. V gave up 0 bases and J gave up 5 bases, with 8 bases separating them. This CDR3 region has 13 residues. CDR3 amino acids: CASSLASWETQYF. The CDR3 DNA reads TGTGCCAGCAGCTTGGCGTCTTGGGAGACCCAGTACTTC.

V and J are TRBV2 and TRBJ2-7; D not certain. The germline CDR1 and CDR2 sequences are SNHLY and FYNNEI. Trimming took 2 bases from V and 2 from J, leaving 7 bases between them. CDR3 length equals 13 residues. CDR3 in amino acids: CASSELPTYEQYF. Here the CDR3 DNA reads TGTGCCAGCAGTGAACTACCCACCTACGAGCAGTACTTC. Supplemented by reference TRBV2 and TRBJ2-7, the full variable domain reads EPEVTQTPSHQVTQMGQEVILRCVPISNHLYFYWYRQILGQKVEFLVSFYNNEISEKSEIFDDQFSVERPDGSNFTLKIRSTKLEDSAMYFCASSELPTYEQYFGPGTRLTVT.

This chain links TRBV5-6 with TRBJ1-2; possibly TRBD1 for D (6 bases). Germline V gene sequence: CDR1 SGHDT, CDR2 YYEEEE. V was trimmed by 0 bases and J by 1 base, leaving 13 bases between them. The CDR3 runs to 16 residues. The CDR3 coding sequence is TGTGCCAGCAGCTTGGATCTGGACAGATATAACTATGGCTACACCTTC. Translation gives CASSLDLDRYNYGYTF. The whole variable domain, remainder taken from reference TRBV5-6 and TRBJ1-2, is DAGVTQSPTHLIKTRGQQVTLRCSPKSGHDTVSWYQQALGQGPQFIFQYYEEEERQRGNFPDRFSGHQFPNYSSELNVNALLLGDSALYLCASSLDLDRYNYGYTFGSGTRLTVV.

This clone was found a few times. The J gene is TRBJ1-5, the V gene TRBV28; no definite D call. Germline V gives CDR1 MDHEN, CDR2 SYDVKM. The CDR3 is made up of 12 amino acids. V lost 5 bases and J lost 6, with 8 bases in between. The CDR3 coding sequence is TGTGCCAGCAGTCCGCTGGGTCAGCCCCAGCATTTT. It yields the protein CASSPLGQPQHF.

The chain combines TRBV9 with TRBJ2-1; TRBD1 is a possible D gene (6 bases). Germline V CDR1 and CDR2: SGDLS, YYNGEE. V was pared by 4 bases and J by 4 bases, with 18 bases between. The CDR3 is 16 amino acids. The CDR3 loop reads CASSILRDTLYNEQFF. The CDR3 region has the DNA TGTGCCAGCAGCATCCTCCGGGACACGTTGTACAATGAGCAGTTCTTC.

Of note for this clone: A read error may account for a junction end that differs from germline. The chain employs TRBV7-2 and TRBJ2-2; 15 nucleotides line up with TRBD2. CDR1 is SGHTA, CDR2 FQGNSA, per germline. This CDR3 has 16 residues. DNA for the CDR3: TGTGCCAGCAGCTTCGGACTAGCGGGAGGGCCACGGGGAGCTGTTTTT. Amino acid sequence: CASSFGLAGGPRGAVF.

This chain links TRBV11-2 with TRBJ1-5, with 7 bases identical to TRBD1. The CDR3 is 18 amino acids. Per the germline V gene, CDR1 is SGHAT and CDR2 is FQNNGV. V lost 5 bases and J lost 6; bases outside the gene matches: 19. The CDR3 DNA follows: TGTGCCAGCAGCAACACAGATTTAGACAGGGTTACTTGTCAGCCCCAGCATTTT. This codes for CASSNTDLDRVTCQPQHF. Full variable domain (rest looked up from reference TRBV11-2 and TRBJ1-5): EAGVAQSPRYKIIEKRQSVAFWCNPISGHATLYWYQQILGQGPKLLIQFQNNGVVDDSQLPKDRFSAERLKGVDSTLKIQPAKLEDSAVYLCASSNTDLDRVTCQPQHFGDGTRLSIL.

CDR3 sequence (DNA): TGTGCCAGCAGTGGACAGGGGGGAGTCTACGAGCAGTACTTC. This sequence encodes CASSGQGGVYEQYF. V usage is TRBV4-2 and J usage is TRBJ2-7, with 10 nucleotides matching TRBD1. Per the germline V gene, CDR1 is LGHNA and CDR2 is YNFKEQ. The CDR3 runs to 14 residues. Trimming cost V 6 bases and J 3 bases; bases outside gene matches: 5.

DNA for the CDR3: TGTGCCTGGATAGCGGGTCACAATGAGCAGTTCTTC. This codes for CAWIAGHNEQFF. The gene calls are TRBV30 and TRBJ2-1; 7 bases align to TRBD2. Germline CDR1 is GTSNPN and CDR2 is SVGIG (reference sequence). The CDR3 is 12 amino acids. V shed 4 bases, J shed 5 bases, and the junction held 2 bases outside the gene matches. Full variable domain (missing parts from reference TRBV30 and TRBJ2-1): SQTIHQWPATLVQPVGSPLSLECTVEGTSNPNLYWYRQAAGRGLQLLFYSVGIGQISSEVPQNLSASRPQDRQFILSSKKLLLSDSGFYLCAWIAGHNEQFFGPGTRLTVL.

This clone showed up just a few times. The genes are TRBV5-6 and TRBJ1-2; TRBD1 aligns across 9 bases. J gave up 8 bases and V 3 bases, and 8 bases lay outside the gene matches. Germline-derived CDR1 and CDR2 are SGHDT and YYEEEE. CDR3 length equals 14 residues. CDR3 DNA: TGTGCCAGCAGCTACGGGACAGGGATGTACGGCTACACCTTC. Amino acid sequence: CASSYGTGMYGYTF.

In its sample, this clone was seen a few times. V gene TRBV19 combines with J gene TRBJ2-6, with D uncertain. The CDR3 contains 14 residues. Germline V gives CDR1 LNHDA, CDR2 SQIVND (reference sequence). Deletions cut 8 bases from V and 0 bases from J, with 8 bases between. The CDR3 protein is CASGEDSGANVLTF. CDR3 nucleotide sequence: TGTGCCAGTGGAGAGGACTCTGGGGCCAACGTCCTGACTTTC.

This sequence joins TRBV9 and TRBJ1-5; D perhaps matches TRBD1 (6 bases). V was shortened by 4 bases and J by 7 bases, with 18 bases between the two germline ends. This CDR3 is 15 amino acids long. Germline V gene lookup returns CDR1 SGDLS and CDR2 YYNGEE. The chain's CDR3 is CASSSGQGLNQPQHF. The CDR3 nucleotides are TGTGCCAGCAGCTCCGGCCAGGGGCTAAACCAGCCCCAGCATTTT.

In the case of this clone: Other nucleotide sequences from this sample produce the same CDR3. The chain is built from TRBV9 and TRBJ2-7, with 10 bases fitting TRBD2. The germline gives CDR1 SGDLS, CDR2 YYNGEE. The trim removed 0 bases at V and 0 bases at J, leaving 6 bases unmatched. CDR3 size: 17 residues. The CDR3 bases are TGTGCCAGCAGCGTAGACCCTAGCGGGAGCGCCTCCTACGAGCAGTACTTC. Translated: CASSVDPSGSASYEQYF.